The entry below describes one T cell receptor (beta chain). What it recognizes is unknown. This entry is derived from a study of blood T cells in healthy people across ages. Study outcomes and limitations: Strong correlation linked observed beta diversity and percent naive T cells.

This CDR3 spans 16 amino acids. V shed 3 bases, J shed 9 bases, and the junction held 12 bases outside the gene matches. Germline loops: CDR1 KGHSH, CDR2 LQKENI. Sample-barcoded 5' priming and a J-beta primer mix drove a second PCR of 7 to 11 cycles. Through a template-switch adaptor with 12 random nucleotides, each cDNA molecule received a tag. A single record per CDR3 protein comes from TCRdb applying MiXCR to the 5' RACE reads. The table includes 1,800,000 or so distinct CDR3 sequences, about two fifths detected once. This rearrangement joins TRBV18 to TRBJ2-1, with 9 nucleotides matching TRBD1. The source of this sequence is a human donor in good health. Specimen: blood. The CDR3 DNA reads as TGTGCCAGCTCACCTCAGACAGGGGGGATAACGGGTGAGCAGTTCTTC. It codes for CASSPQTGGITGEQFF.